The 18 T cell receptor beta chains below all came from one sample that was sequenced in a study of Graves' ophthalmopathy and Graves' hyperthyroidism. Amplified material comprised TCR beta CDR3 regions derived from RNA transcripts. A first-round RT-PCR used HTBI primers, followed by a second-round multiplex PCR. TCRdb re-called the multiplex PCR reads with MiXCR, one entry per CDR3 protein. The sample carries approximately 500,000 distinct CDR3 sequences, roughly 14% recorded once. The sample was blood. These receptor sequences come from a woman aged 25 to 39 with Graves' ophthalmopathy.

This clonotype was detected ten times or more. This chain links TRBV7-2 with TRBJ2-5; no firm D call. CDR1 and CDR2 from the germline V gene are SGHTA and FQGNSA. CDR3 length equals 15 residues. V was clipped by 0 bases and J by 3 bases, with 11 bases between them. The CDR3 sequence: CASSLAPEVKETQYF. The CDR3 nucleotides are TGTGCCAGCAGCTTAGCGCCTGAGGTGAAAGAGACCCAGTACTTC. The variable domain in full, completed from reference TRBV7-2 and TRBJ2-5, reads GAGVSQSPSNKVTEKGKDVELRCDPISGHTALYWYRQSLGQGLEFLIYFQGNSAPDKSGLPSDRFSAERTGGSVSTLTIQRTQQEDSAVYLCASSLAPEVKETQYFGPGTRLLVL.

This clonotype appeared a few times. The chain employs TRBV19 and TRBJ2-5, with D unresolved. The CDR3 runs 14 residues. Trimming shortened V by 0 bases and J by 5 bases, and 10 bases separated the two germline ends. Germline V CDR1 and CDR2: LNHDA, SQIVND (reference sequence). The CDR3 spells CASSIDGVTETQYF. The CDR3 region has the DNA TGTGCCAGTAGTATAGACGGAGTCACGGAGACCCAGTACTTC. The full variable domain, its missing parts supplied by reference TRBV19 and TRBJ2-5, is DGGITQSPKYLFRKEGQNVTLSCEQNLNHDAMYWYRQDPGQGLRLIYYSQIVNDFQKGDIAEGYSVSREKKESFPLTVTSAQKNPTAFYLCASSIDGVTETQYFGPGTRLLVL.

Ten or more counts support this clonotype. V and J are TRBV20-1 and TRBJ2-4, with D tentatively TRBD2 (6 bases). Looked up from germline, CDR1 is DFQATT and CDR2 is SNEGSKA (reference sequence). Deletions cut 0 bases from V and 3 bases from J, with 9 bases between. CDR3 length: 14 residues. CDR3 residues: CSARDETSKNIQYF. The CDR3 nucleotides read TGCAGTGCTAGAGATGAGACTAGCAAAAACATTCAGTACTTC.

V is TRBV19 and J is TRBJ2-3; a weak D match, TRBD2 (6 bases). Germline V gives CDR1 LNHDA, CDR2 SQIVND (reference sequence). The CDR3 loop spans 15 amino acids. Trimming cost V 6 bases and J 0 bases, with 13 bases left between them. The CDR3 is CASSLGLTSTDTQYF. The CDR3, as DNA: TGTGCCAGTAGCCTCGGACTAACGAGCACAGATACGCAGTATTTT. The whole variable domain, filled in from reference TRBV19 and TRBJ2-3, reads DGGITQSPKYLFRKEGQNVTLSCEQNLNHDAMYWYRQDPGQGLRLIYYSQIVNDFQKGDIAEGYSVSREKKESFPLTVTSAQKNPTAFYLCASSLGLTSTDTQYFGPGTRLTVL.

The CDR3 loop reads CASDRQGETQYF. The CDR3, as DNA: TGTGCCAGCGATAGGCAGGGAGAGACCCAGTACTTC. The V call is TRBV6-1, the J call TRBJ2-5; a weak D match, TRBD1 (5 bases). V was pared by 8 bases and J by 4 bases, with 11 bases between. CDR3 length equals 12 residues. The germline gives CDR1 MNHNS, CDR2 SASEGT.

This chain joins TRBV6-1 and TRBJ1-1; TRBD1 agrees at 10 bases. Per the germline V gene, CDR1 is MNHNS and CDR2 is SASEGT. This CDR3 contains 15 residues. With 6 bases clipped from V and 0 bases from J, the junction kept 4 bases outside the gene matches. CDR3 region: CASRRDRGMNTEAFF. In nucleotides, the CDR3 is TGTGCCAGCAGACGGGACAGGGGCATGAACACTGAAGCTTTCTTT.

Comments on this clonotype: At one boundary the junction diverges from the germline segment, which might be a read error. The chain couples TRBV29-1 to TRBJ1-2; weak D call: TRBD1 (5 bases). Germline V gene data show CDR1 as SQVTM and CDR2 as ANQGSEA. CDR3 length equals 14 residues. Here the CDR3 DNA reads TGCAGCGTTTGGGGTTTAACGGGGGGTAGGGGCTTCACCTTC. Encoded protein: CSVWGLTGGRGFTF.

This clonotype was seen many times. The V call is TRBV6-2 or TRBV6-3, the J call TRBJ1-5; 7 nucleotides agree with TRBD1. V lost 3 bases, J lost 5 bases, and 7 bases stayed unmatched. The CDR3 is made up of 15 amino acids. Germline lookup yields CDR1 MNHEY and CDR2 SVGEGT. In DNA form, the CDR3 reads TGTGCCAGCAGTTATGGTGACAGGGTGGATCAGCCCCAGCATTTT. Translated: CASSYGDRVDQPQHF.

Many counts were recorded for this clonotype. The chain joins TRBV12-5 to TRBJ1-2; TRBD1 agrees at 7 bases. The J segment lost 7 bases and the V segment lost 3 bases, leaving 5 bases of the junction unmatched. Germline-derived CDR1 and CDR2 are LGHNT and FRNRAP. This CDR3 is built from 13 residues. CDR3 sequence reads: CASGFQGVRGYTF. The DNA of the CDR3 is TGTGCTAGTGGTTTCCAGGGGGTTCGTGGCTACACCTTC.

Regarding this clonotype: A much larger clone differs from this one at a single base, so this may be a read error. The chain joins TRBV30 to TRBJ1-6; D is possibly TRBD1 (6 bases). CDR1 is GTSNPN, CDR2 SVGIG, per germline (reference sequence). The CDR3 consists of 14 residues. Here the CDR3 DNA reads TGTGCCTGGAGTGCTGGACAGTCTAATTCACACCTCCACTTT. The encoded protein is CAWSAGQSNSHLHF.

Many counts were recorded for this clonotype. V is TRBV7-8 and J is TRBJ2-7, with D unclear. Germline V gene lookup returns CDR1 SGHVS and CDR2 FQNEAQ. The CDR3 covers 18 residues. Trimming removed 7 bases at V and 0 bases at J, with 25 bases between. The CDR3 sequence is CASTPISRYRASSYEQYF. The CDR3 DNA reads TGTGCCAGCACCCCAATTTCGCGGTATCGAGCGAGCTCCTACGAGCAGTACTTC.

This clonotype was found many times. The J gene is TRBJ2-5, the V gene TRBV30; maybe TRBD2 (7 bases). The CDR3 consists of 16 residues. Germline CDR1 GTSNPN, CDR2 SVGIG (reference sequence). Trimming took off 0 bases at V and 5 bases at J, with 19 bases between the two ends. The CDR3 region is CAWSVRWGGSWETQYF. The CDR3 nucleotides are TGTGCCTGGAGTGTAAGGTGGGGGGGCTCGTGGGAGACCCAGTACTTC.

The sample holds many counts of this clonotype. This chain connects TRBV2 to TRBJ2-7; 11 bases fit TRBD2. The J segment lost 3 bases and the V segment lost 3 bases, leaving 1 base of the junction unmatched. The germline V gene has CDR1 SNHLY and CDR2 FYNNEI. This CDR3 has 14 residues. CDR3 in amino acids: CASSEGTSGYEQYF. CDR3 nucleotides: TGTGCCAGCAGTGAGGGGACTAGCGGCTACGAGCAGTACTTC.

The chain recombines TRBV4-2 with TRBJ2-5; D is perhaps TRBD2 (5 bases). The V end was cut by 0 bases, the J end by 4 bases, with 9 bases between. Germline V CDR1 and CDR2: LGHNA, YNFKEQ. CDR3 size: 14 residues. The CDR3 DNA is TGTGCCAGCAGCCAAGATATCGCGGGAGAGACCCAGTACTTC. This encodes CASSQDIAGETQYF.

The table lists this clonotype with many counts. This chain joins TRBV12-3 or TRBV12-4 and TRBJ1-1; D uncertain. V was shortened by 2 bases and J by 3 bases, with 10 bases between the two germline ends. The CDR3 length is 14 residues. The CDR3 is CASSLSGEDTEAFF. CDR3 in DNA: TGTGCCAGCAGTTTATCTGGAGAGGACACTGAAGCTTTCTTT.

This clonotype was detected only a few times. Being one base from a much bigger clone, this may be a read error. The rearrangement links TRBV6-2 or TRBV6-3 to TRBJ2-7; D may correspond to TRBD1 or TRBD2 (6 bases each). This CDR3 spans 15 amino acids. The V end was cut by 7 bases, the J end by 0 bases, with 16 bases between. Germline V CDR1 and CDR2: MNHEY, SVGEGT. CDR3: CASKLPGGPSYEQYF. The CDR3 DNA reads as TGTGCCAGCAAACTCCCTGGGGGGCCCTCCTACGAGCAGTACTTC.

There are a few counts of this clonotype. The CDR3 reads CASSYSTGGLVEAFF. In DNA form, the CDR3 reads TGTGCCAGCAGTTACTCTACAGGGGGCCTCGTTGAAGCTTTCTTT. The genes are TRBV6-2 or TRBV6-3 and TRBJ1-1; 9 positions agree with TRBD1. Germline V gene data show CDR1 as MNHEY and CDR2 as SVGEGT. V shed 0 bases and J 7 bases; nucleotides not matched to a gene: 6. The CDR3 sequence is 15 residues long.

J is TRBJ2-2 and V is TRBV10-1; 7 bases fit TRBD1. The CDR3 has 17 amino acids. CDR1 and CDR2 (germline): WNHNN, SYGVQD (reference sequence). V shed 6 bases and J 8 bases; nucleotides not matched to a gene: 18. CDR3 nucleotides: TGCGCCAGCAGACCGGGACAAGGGGGCCCCAGACCGGGGGAGCTGTTTTTT. Amino acids: CASRPGQGGPRPGELFF.